A selection of T cell receptor beta chains follows, all from one sample in a study of OX40 agonist ivuxolimab in advanced cancers. Using immunoSEQ multiplex PCR, the repertoire was profiled, and TCRdb retains in-frame clones only, with some absent. Found here are around 67,000 clones, 65% to 90% of them singletons; the top ten hold approximately 0.64%. The sequencing used CD4+ or CD8+ T cells sorted from blood, collected in a trial of the OX40 agonist ivuxolimab. Receptors originate from an adult with an advanced solid tumor such as melanoma, head and neck, liver or kidney cancer. CDR3s include the opening cysteine and the closing phenylalanine or tryptophan. Each record gives: clone size, D gene, J gene, V gene, CDR3 DNA, CDR3 protein. The D gene is left open where the match is weak. Clone sizes are given selectively: once, few, many, or a class where the clone is expanded.

size: -; D: TRBD1; J: TRBJ1-5; V: TRBV11-1; DNA: TGTGCCAGCAGCTGGACAGGGAGGCGGAGGCAGCCCCAGCATTTT; CDR3: CASSWTGRRRQPQHF
size: -; D: -; J: TRBJ2-1; V: TRBV25-1; DNA: TGTGCCAGCGCCCCGGGTAAGCTTCCCGGGGGTGAGCAGTTCTTC; CDR3: CASAPGKLPGGEQFF
size: -; D: -; J: TRBJ1-4; V: TRBV10-3; DNA: TGTGCCATCAGTGAGTACGATACCACAGGGAGGAATGAAAAACTGTTTTTT; CDR3: CAISEYDTTGRNEKLFF
size: -; D: -; J: TRBJ2-5; V: TRBV11-3; DNA: TGTGCCAGCTCCCGGACCGTCCAAGAGACCCAGTACTTC; CDR3: CASSRTVQETQYF
size: -; D: -; J: TRBJ1-3; V: TRBV21-1; DNA: TGTGCCAGCAGCAAACCCGACATGACAGGGATCTGTGGAAACACCATATATTTT; CDR3: CASSKPDMTGICGNTIYF
size: -; D: TRBD1; J: TRBJ1-4; V: TRBV5-1; DNA: TGCGCCAGCAACAGGGGTTTAGGAGAAAAACTGTTTTTT; CDR3: CASNRGLGEKLFF
size: -; D: TRBD2; J: TRBJ2-7; V: TRBV2; DNA: TGTGCCAGCAGCCGGACTAGCGGGGTCTATTCGGCTATCGAGCAGTACTTC; CDR3: CASSRTSGVYSAIEQYF
size: once; D: TRBD1; J: TRBJ2-7; V: TRBV11-1; DNA: TGTGCCAGCAGCTTTTCATGGGACAGGGCCTACGAGCAGTACTTC; CDR3: CASSFSWDRAYEQYF
size: -; D: -; J: TRBJ1-1; V: TRBV6-5; DNA: TGTGCCAGCGGACACCTGAACACTGAAGCTTTCTTT; CDR3: CASGHLNTEAFF
size: once; D: TRBD1; J: TRBJ1-1; V: TRBV6-6; DNA: TGTGCCAGCAGTAGAGGACAGGCCGGGATTGAAGCTTTCTTT; CDR3: CASSRGQAGIEAFF
size: once; D: TRBD1; J: TRBJ1-1; V: TRBV5-6; DNA: TGTGCCAGCAGCTTGGATCTCGGGACAGGCGAAGCTTTCTTT; CDR3: CASSLDLGTGEAFF
size: -; D: TRBD1; J: TRBJ1-3; V: TRBV5-5; DNA: TGTGCCAGCAGACTAACAGGGGTTGGAAACACCATATATTTT; CDR3: CASRLTGVGNTIYF
size: -; D: TRBD2; J: TRBJ2-1; V: TRBV10-3; DNA: TGTGCCATCAGTAGGACTAGCGGGGGGGTAAATGAGCAGTTCTTC; CDR3: CAISRTSGGVNEQFF
size: -; D: -; J: TRBJ2-3; V: TRBV9; DNA: TGTGCCAACAGCCGAATAGGCCTCACAGATACGCAGTATTTT; CDR3: CANSRIGLTDTQYF
size: -; D: -; J: TRBJ2-6; V: TRBV6-1; DNA: TGTGCCAGCAGGGGGGCTGGGGCCAACGTCCTGACTTTC; CDR3: CASRGAGANVLTF
size: -; D: -; J: TRBJ1-3; V: TRBV6-6; DNA: TGTGCCAGCAGTTACGGGACATTCAATGGGCGCTTGTTTTTT; CDR3: CASSYGTFNGRLFF
size: -; D: -; J: TRBJ2-3; V: TRBV11-2; DNA: TGTGCCAGCAGCTCATGGGAGGGGGCGCCGGCAGATACGCAGTATTTT; CDR3: CASSSWEGAPADTQYF
size: -; D: TRBD1; J: TRBJ2-5; V: TRBV29-1; DNA: TGCAGCGCCTGGACAGGGGGGGAGACCCAGTACTTC; CDR3: CSAWTGGETQYF
size: -; D: TRBD2; J: TRBJ2-1; V: TRBV29-1; DNA: TGCAGCGGCGGACTAGCGGCCTTTGATGAGCAGTTCTTC; CDR3: CSGGLAAFDEQFF
size: -; D: -; J: TRBJ2-1; V: TRBV7-6; DNA: TGTGCCAGCAGCATTGACAATGAGCAGTTCTTC; CDR3: CASSIDNEQFF
size: -; D: TRBD2; J: TRBJ2-1; V: TRBV11-3; DNA: TGTGCCAGCAGCACTGCGGGGGGCCCTTACAATGAGCAGTTCTTC; CDR3: CASSTAGGPYNEQFF
size: -; D: -; J: TRBJ2-7; V: TRBV11-2; DNA: TGTGCCAGCAGCTTAGAGGGAGCGCGGTCGGGGGAGCAGTACTTC; CDR3: CASSLEGARSGEQYF
size: -; D: -; J: TRBJ2-1; V: TRBV7-2; DNA: TGTGCCAGCAGCTTCGGCCGGGACACACGGGAGCAGTTCTTC; CDR3: CASSFGRDTREQFF
size: -; D: -; J: TRBJ1-2; V: TRBV5-4; DNA: TGTGCCAGCAGCGGGAGAGTAGGCTCCGGCTATGGCTACACCTTC; CDR3: CASSGRVGSGYGYTF
size: -; D: -; J: TRBJ2-7; V: TRBV7-3; DNA: TGTGTCAGCAGCTACTCCTACGAGCAGTACTTC; CDR3: CVSSYSYEQYF
size: -; D: TRBD1; J: TRBJ2-5; V: TRBV5-1; DNA: TGCGCCAGCAGCCGTGAAGACAGGGGATTCCAAGAGACCCAGTACTTC; CDR3: CASSREDRGFQETQYF
size: -; D: -; J: TRBJ2-6; V: TRBV9; DNA: TGTGCCAGCAGCCCCAGGACAGTAGCCGGCTCTGGGGCCAACGTCCTGACTTTC; CDR3: CASSPRTVAGSGANVLTF